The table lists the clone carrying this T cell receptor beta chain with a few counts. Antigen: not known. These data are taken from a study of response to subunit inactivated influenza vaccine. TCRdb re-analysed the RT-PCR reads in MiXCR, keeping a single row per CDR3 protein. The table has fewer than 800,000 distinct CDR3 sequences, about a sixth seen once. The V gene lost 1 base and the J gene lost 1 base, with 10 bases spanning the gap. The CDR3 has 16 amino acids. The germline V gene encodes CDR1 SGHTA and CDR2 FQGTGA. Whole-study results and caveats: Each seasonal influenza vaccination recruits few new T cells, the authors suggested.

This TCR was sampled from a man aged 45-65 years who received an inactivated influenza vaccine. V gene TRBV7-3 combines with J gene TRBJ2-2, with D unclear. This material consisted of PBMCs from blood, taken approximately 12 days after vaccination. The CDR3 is CASSLMSAGNTGELFF. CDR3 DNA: TGTGCCAGCAGCTTAATGTCGGCAGGGAACACCGGGGAGCTGTTTTTT.